Listed below are T cell receptor beta chains from one sample, sequenced in a study of Ad26.COV2.S vaccination and SARS-CoV-2 variants. Using immunoSEQ multiplex PCR, the repertoire was profiled, and TCRdb retains in-frame clones only, with some absent. This sample has 500,000 or so clones; roughly 87% occur once, and the top ten carry 10% to 15%. Sequencing used peripheral blood, obtained in a trial of Ad26.COV2.S vaccine versus placebo. The receptors shown here come from a person aged 18-65 years who received the Ad26.COV2.S COVID-19 vaccine or a placebo. CDR3s include the opening cysteine and the closing phenylalanine or tryptophan. Fields, in order: clone size, D gene, J gene, V gene, CDR3 DNA, CDR3 protein. The D gene is left open where the match is weak. Not every row has a clone size; where given, it reads once, few, many or a size class.

NA,TRBD2,TRBJ2-1,TRBV24-1,TGTGCCACCAGTGACCCGGGGACTAGCGCATTTGGAGAGCAGTTCTTC,CATSDPGTSAFGEQFF
NA,NA,TRBJ1-2,TRBV12-3/TRBV12-4,TGTGCCAGCAGCCGAGGGGAGGTTGGCTACACCTTC,CASSRGEVGYTF
NA,TRBD2,TRBJ2-7,TRBV5-1,TGCGCCAGCAGCTTGTTGGCTAGCGGGAGTGGGGAGCAGTACTTC,CASSLLASGSGEQYF
NA,NA,TRBJ1-1,TRBV28,TGTGCCAGCAGTTTAGACCCTGGTGAAGCTTTCTTT,CASSLDPGEAFF
NA,NA,TRBJ1-5,TRBV28,TGTGCCAGCGGAGGCCACAAAAATCAGCCCCAGCATTTT,CASGGHKNQPQHF
NA,TRBD1,TRBJ1-2,TRBV6-6,TGTGCCAGCAGCCAATTAACAGGGGGGGGAGGCTACACCTTC,CASSQLTGGGGYTF
NA,NA,TRBJ1-4,TRBV3-1/TRBV3-2,TGTGCCAGCAGCCAAGACAGTCGCCCTAATGAAAAACTGTTTTTT,CASSQDSRPNEKLFF
NA,NA,TRBJ2-6,TRBV28,TGTGCCAGCAGTTGGGGGGCGGGTTTCGCTGGGGCCAACGTCCTGACTTTC,CASSWGAGFAGANVLTF
NA,TRBD2,TRBJ2-1,TRBV6-1,TGTGCCAGCAGTGACCTAGCGGGAGCCTACAATGAGCAGTTCTTC,CASSDLAGAYNEQFF
NA,TRBD1,TRBJ1-2,TRBV4-2,TGTGCCAGCAGCCAAGGTGCCCCCGGGACAGGGGATGGCTACACCTTC,CASSQGAPGTGDGYTF
NA,TRBD1,TRBJ2-3,TRBV24-1,TGTGCCACCAGTGATTTGTCAATCACCGGGACAGGGGAAGCAGATACGCAGTATTTT,CATSDLSITGTGEADTQYF
few,NA,TRBJ2-7,TRBV27,TGTGCCAGCAGTTTAGGATTGGATTCCTACGAGCAGTACTTC,CASSLGLDSYEQYF
NA,NA,TRBJ1-5,TRBV16,TGTGCCAGCAGCCAATTTACAAGCAGCAATCAGCCCCAACATTTT,CASSQFTSSNQPQHF
NA,TRBD1,TRBJ1-2,TRBV27,TGTGCCAGCAGTCCGGACAGGGAGGTCCCGTCCGCTAATGGCTACACCTTC,CASSPDREVPSANGYTF
NA,TRBD1,TRBJ2-7,TRBV28,TGTGCCAGCTCAGGACAGGGGATATACGAGCAGTACTTC,CASSGQGIYEQYF
NA,NA,TRBJ2-2,TRBV6-2/TRBV6-3,TGTGCCAGCAGTTACATTCCTTTCACCGGGGAGCTGTTTTTT,CASSYIPFTGELFF
NA,NA,TRBJ2-3,TRBV24-1,TGTGCCACCAGTACCCGCACAGATACGCAGTATTTT,CATSTRTDTQYF
NA,TRBD2,TRBJ2-3,TRBV27,TGTGCCAGCAGCCTAGTCGCGGGAGGGCCGGATCTATTT,CASSLVAGGPDLF
NA,NA,TRBJ1-2,TRBV30,TGTGCCTGGAGCCCCTCCCGGTTCAACTATGGCTACACCTTC,CAWSPSRFNYGYTF
NA,NA,TRBJ2-7,TRBV5-1,TGCGCCAGCAGCCCGCCTGGTGGGGGCACCTACGAGCAGTACTTC,CASSPPGGGTYEQYF
NA,TRBD1,TRBJ2-2,TRBV5-1,TGCGCCAGCAGCCGGACAGGGGGCACCGGGGAGCTGTTTTTT,CASSRTGGTGELFF
NA,TRBD1,TRBJ1-4,TRBV10-3,TGTGCCATCCAAAAAGACAGGGGTAGCAATGAAAAACTGTTTTTT,CAIQKDRGSNEKLFF
once,NA,TRBJ2-1,TRBV5-1,TGCGCCAGCAGCATCTTGAGGGGCTCGGACTTGGGCAATGAGCAGTTCTTC,CASSILRGSDLGNEQFF
NA,TRBD1,TRBJ2-5,TRBV29-1,TGCAGCGTTGAGGGTGACAGGGGTCGAGAGACCCAGTACTTC,CSVEGDRGRETQYF
NA,NA,TRBJ2-7,TRBV3-1/TRBV3-2,TGTGCCAGCAGCCAAGGGAGGGACTACGAGCAGTACTTC,CASSQGRDYEQYF
NA,NA,TRBJ2-7,TRBV24-1,TGTGCCACCAGTGACCCCTCTGGACAGTCAAGCGAGCAGTACTTC,CATSDPSGQSSEQYF
NA,TRBD1,TRBJ2-3,TRBV4-1,TGCGCCAGCAGCCAAGATTGGGGGACAGGGGGCGCATGG,CASSQDWGTGGAW
NA,NA,TRBJ1-4,TRBV19,TGTGCCAGTAGTATCGCGCGGGAGACTAATGAAAAACTGTTTTTT,CASSIARETNEKLFF
NA,NA,TRBJ2-1,TRBV19,TGTGCCAGTAGTCAAGGGGTGGGCCCTTCCGATGAGCAGTTCTTC,CASSQGVGPSDEQFF
NA,NA,TRBJ1-1,TRBV18,TGTGCCAGCTCACCGGGCACTGAAGCTTTCTTT,CASSPGTEAFF
NA,NA,TRBJ2-3,TRBV11-1,TGTGCCAGCAGCTTAGAAACAGATACGCAGTATTTT,CASSLETDTQYF
NA,TRBD1,TRBJ2-3,TRBV27,TGTGCCAGCATCAACCGCCCGAGACAGGGGTCAGGTACGCAGTATTTT,CASINRPRQGSGTQYF
NA,TRBD2,TRBJ2-5,TRBV9,TGTGCCAGCAGCGTAGGGGCTAGCGGGAGCCAAGAGACCCAGTACTTC,CASSVGASGSQETQYF
NA,TRBD2,TRBJ2-1,TRBV5-6,TGTGCCAGCACCCGGAGGAGTAGCGGGAGAAATGAGCAGTTCTTC,CASTRRSSGRNEQFF
NA,NA,TRBJ1-5,TRBV24-1,TGTGCCAGCCTATGGGACAACAATCAGCCCCAGCATTTT,CASLWDNNQPQHF
NA,NA,TRBJ2-4,TRBV2,TGTGCCAGCAGAAAGGACAATCGCATTCAGTACTTC,CASRKDNRIQYF
NA,NA,TRBJ1-2,TRBV28,TGTGCCAGCACCGACCGGGGGCATGGCTACACCTTC,CASTDRGHGYTF
NA,NA,TRBJ2-1,TRBV7-2,TGTGCCAGCAGCTTAGTCGGTAGCGCGAATGAGCAGTTCTTC,CASSLVGSANEQFF
NA,TRBD1,TRBJ2-1,TRBV6-5,TGTGCCAGCAGTTACCGCGGGGACAGGGTCCCCCGGGCGTTCTTC,CASSYRGDRVPRAFF
NA,NA,TRBJ1-6,TRBV2,TGTGCCAGCAGGGGGTCGCATAATTCACCCCTCCACTTT,CASRGSHNSPLHF
NA,TRBD1,TRBJ1-2,TRBV5-1,TGCGCCAGCAGCGCCGGGACAGGGGGCGGCTATGGCTACACCTTC,CASSAGTGGGYGYTF
NA,NA,TRBJ1-6,TRBV30,TGTGCCTGGAGTGTAACCAGGGGCAATTCACCCCTCCACTTT,CAWSVTRGNSPLHF
NA,NA,TRBJ2-2,TRBV28,TGTGCCAGCAGTCCGACAGGCCCCGATGACACCGGGGAGCTGTTTTTT,CASSPTGPDDTGELFF
NA,NA,TRBJ1-6,TRBV10-3,TGTGCCATCAGTGATCTCAATTCACCCCTCCACTTT,CAISDLNSPLHF
NA,TRBD1,TRBJ2-5,TRBV30,TGTGCCTGGAGTGTACTCCCCCCCGGACAGGGTTTCGAGACCCAGTACTTC,CAWSVLPPGQGFETQYF
NA,NA,TRBJ2-5,TRBV5-1,TGCGCCAGCAGCGCAGCACACCGAAAAGAGACCCAGTACTTC,CASSAAHRKETQYF
NA,NA,TRBJ1-1,TRBV30,TGTGCCTGTATAAGATTTGGGGCACGCTTCGCCGGGACGGCGAACACTGAAGCTTTCTTT,CACIRFGARFAGTANTEAFF
NA,TRBD2,TRBJ2-5,TRBV6-6,TGTGCCAGCAGTGGGACTAGCGGGAGAACGGAGACCCAGTACTTC,CASSGTSGRTETQYF
NA,NA,TRBJ2-6,TRBV19,TGTGCCAGTAGTATTATCGGTCCTGGGGCCAACGTCCTGACTTTC,CASSIIGPGANVLTF
NA,NA,TRBJ2-7,TRBV19,TGTGCCAGTAGTCCTGGGGCCGAGGGGACCTACGAGCAGTACTTC,CASSPGAEGTYEQYF
NA,TRBD2,TRBJ2-2,TRBV18,TGTGCCAGCTCACGGACATTAGCGGGGTCTTCGAACACCGGGGAGCTGTTTTTT,CASSRTLAGSSNTGELFF